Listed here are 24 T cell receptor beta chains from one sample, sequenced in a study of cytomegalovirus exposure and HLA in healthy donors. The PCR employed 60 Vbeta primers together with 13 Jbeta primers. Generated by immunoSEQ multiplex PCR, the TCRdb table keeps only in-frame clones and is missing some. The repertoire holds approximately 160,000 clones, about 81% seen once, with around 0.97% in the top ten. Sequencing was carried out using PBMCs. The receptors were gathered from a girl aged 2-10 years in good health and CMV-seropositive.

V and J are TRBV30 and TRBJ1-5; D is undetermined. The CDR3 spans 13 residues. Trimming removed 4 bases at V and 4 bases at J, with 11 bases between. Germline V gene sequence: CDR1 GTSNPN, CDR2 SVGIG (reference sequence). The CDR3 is CAWTPSLNQPQHF. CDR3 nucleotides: TGTGCCTGGACCCCTAGCCTGAATCAGCCCCAGCATTTT. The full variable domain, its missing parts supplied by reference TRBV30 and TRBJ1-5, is SQTIHQWPATLVQPVGSPLSLECTVEGTSNPNLYWYRQAAGRGLQLLFYSVGIGQISSEVPQNLSASRPQDRQFILSSKKLLLSDSGFYLCAWTPSLNQPQHFGDGTRLSIL.

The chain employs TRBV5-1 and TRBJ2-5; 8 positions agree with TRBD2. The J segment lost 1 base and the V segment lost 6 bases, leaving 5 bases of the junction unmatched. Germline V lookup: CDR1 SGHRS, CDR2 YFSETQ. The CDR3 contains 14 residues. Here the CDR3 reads CASTSSGLQETQYF. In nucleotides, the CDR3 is TGCGCCAGCACCTCTAGCGGGCTCCAAGAGACCCAGTACTTC.

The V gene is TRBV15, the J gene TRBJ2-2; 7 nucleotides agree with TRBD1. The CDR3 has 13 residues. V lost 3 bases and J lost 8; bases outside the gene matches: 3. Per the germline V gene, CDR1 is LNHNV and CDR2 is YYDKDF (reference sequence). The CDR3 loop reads CATSRRQGGELFF. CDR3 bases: TGTGCCACCAGCAGGCGACAGGGAGGGGAGCTGTTTTTT. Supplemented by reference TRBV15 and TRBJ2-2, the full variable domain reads DAMVIQNPRYQVTQFGKPVTLSCSQTLNHNVMYWYQQKSSQAPKLLFHYYDKDFNNEADTPDNFQSRRPNTSFCFLDIRSPGLGDTAMYLCATSRRQGGELFFGEGSRLTVL.

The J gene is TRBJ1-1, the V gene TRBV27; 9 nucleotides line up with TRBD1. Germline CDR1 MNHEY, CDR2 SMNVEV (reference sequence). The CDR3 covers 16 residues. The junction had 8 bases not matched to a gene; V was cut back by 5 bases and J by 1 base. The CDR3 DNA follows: TGTGCCAGCAGTCCCCGACAGGGGGGGAAGAACACTGAAGCTTTCTTT. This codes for CASSPRQGGKNTEAFF.

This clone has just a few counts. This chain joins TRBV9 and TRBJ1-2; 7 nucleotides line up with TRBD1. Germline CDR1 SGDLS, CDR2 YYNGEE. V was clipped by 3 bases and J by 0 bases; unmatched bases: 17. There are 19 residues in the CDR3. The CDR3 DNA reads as TGTGCCAGCAGCGGAGATAGTGGGGACAGTTTTCGACCTAACTATGGCTACACCTTC. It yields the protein CASSGDSGDSFRPNYGYTF.

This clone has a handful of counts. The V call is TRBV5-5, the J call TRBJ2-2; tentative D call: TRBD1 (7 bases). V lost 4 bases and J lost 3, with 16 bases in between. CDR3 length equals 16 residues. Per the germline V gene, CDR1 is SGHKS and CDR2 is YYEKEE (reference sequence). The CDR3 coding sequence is TGTGCCAGCAGCCTAGGAGGGGGCTATGACACCGGGGAGCTGTTTTTT. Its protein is CASSLGGGYDTGELFF.

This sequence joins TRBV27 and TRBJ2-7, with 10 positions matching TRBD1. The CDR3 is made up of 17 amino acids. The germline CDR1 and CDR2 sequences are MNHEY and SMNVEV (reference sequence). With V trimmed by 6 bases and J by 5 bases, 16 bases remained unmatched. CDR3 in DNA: TGTGCCAGCAGCCCAGAGTTAGGGACAGGGGAACGCGACGAGCAGTACTTC. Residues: CASSPELGTGERDEQYF.

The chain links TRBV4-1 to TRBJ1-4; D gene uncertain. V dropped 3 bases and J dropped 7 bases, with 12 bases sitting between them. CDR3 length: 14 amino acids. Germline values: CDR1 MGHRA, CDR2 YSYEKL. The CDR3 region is CASSHVSKSEKLFF. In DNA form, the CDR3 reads TGCGCCAGCAGCCATGTTTCGAAGAGTGAAAAACTGTTTTTT.

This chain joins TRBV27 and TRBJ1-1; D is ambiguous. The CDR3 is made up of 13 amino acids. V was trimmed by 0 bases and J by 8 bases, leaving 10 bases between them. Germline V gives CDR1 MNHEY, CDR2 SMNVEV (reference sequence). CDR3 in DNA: TGTGCCAGCAGTTTATCGAGCGGGCGGGAAGCTTTCTTT. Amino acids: CASSLSSGREAFF.

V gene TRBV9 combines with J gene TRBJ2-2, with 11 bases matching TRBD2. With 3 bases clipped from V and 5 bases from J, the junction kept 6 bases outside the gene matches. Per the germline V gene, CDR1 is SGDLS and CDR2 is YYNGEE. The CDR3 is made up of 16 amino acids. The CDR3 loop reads CASSDLAGGNTGELFF. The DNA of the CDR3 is TGTGCCAGCAGCGATCTAGCGGGAGGAAATACCGGGGAGCTGTTTTTT.

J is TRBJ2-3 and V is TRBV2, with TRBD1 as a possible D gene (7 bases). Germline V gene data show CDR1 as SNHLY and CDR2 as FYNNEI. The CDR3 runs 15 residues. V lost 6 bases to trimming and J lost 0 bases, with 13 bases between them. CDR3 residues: CASSSQGTSTDTQYF. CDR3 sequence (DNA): TGTGCCAGCAGCTCACAGGGGACTAGCACAGATACGCAGTATTTT.

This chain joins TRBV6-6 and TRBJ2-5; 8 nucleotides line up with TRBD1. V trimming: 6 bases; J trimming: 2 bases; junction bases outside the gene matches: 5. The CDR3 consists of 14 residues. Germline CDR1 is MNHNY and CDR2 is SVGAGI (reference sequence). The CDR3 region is CASSGWTGQETQYF. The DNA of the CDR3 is TGTGCCAGCAGCGGTTGGACAGGGCAAGAGACCCAGTACTTC.

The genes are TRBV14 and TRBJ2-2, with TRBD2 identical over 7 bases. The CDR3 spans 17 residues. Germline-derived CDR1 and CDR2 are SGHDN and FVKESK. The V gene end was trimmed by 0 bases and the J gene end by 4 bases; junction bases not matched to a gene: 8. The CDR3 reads CASSQDPGLVGTGELFF. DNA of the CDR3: TGTGCCAGCAGCCAAGATCCCGGACTAGTTGGCACCGGGGAGCTGTTTTTT.

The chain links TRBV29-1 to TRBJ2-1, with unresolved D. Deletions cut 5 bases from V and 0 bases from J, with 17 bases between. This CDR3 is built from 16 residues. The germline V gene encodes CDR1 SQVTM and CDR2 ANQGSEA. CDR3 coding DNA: TGCAGCGTTTGTCACAGCCTACCAAGCTCCTACAATGAGCAGTTCTTC. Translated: CSVCHSLPSSYNEQFF.

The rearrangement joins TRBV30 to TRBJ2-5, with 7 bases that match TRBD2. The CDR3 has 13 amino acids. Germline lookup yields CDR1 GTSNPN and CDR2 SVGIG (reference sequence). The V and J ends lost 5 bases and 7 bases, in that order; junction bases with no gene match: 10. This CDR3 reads CAWGGEGQGTQYF. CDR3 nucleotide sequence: TGTGCCTGGGGGGGGGAGGGCCAGGGGACCCAGTACTTC.

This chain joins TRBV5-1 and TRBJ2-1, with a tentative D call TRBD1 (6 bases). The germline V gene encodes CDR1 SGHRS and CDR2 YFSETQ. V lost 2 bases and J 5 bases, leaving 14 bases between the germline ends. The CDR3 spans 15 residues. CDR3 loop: CASSFFRTANNEQFF. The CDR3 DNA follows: TGCGCCAGCAGCTTCTTCCGGACAGCTAACAATGAGCAGTTCTTC.

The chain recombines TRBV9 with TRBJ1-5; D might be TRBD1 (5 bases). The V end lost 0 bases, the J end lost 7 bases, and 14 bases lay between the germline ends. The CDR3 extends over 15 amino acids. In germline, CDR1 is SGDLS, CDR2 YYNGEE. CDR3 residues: CASSVGGGRGQPQHF. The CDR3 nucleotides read TGTGCCAGCAGCGTAGGGGGGGGGAGAGGACAGCCCCAGCATTTT.

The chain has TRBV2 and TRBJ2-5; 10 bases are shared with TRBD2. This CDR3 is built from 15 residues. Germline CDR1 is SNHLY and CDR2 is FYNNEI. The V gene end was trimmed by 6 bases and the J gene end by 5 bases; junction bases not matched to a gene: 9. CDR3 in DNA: TGTGCCAGCAGAGACCTAGCGGGAGCCCGGGAGACCCAGTACTTC. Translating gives CASRDLAGARETQYF.

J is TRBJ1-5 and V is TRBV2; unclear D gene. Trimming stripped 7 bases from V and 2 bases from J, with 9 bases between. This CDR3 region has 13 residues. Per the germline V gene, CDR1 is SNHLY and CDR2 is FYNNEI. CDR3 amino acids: CASTPGRNQPQHF. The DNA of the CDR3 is TGTGCCAGCACTCCCGGTCGCAATCAGCCCCAGCATTTT. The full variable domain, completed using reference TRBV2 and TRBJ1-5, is EPEVTQTPSHQVTQMGQEVILRCVPISNHLYFYWYRQILGQKVEFLVSFYNNEISEKSEIFDDQFSVERPDGSNFTLKIRSTKLEDSAMYFCASTPGRNQPQHFGDGTRLSIL.

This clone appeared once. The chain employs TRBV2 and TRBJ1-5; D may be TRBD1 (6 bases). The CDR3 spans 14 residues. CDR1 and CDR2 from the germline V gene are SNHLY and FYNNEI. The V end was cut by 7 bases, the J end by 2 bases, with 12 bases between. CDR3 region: CASKGGLGNQPQHF. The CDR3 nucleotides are TGTGCCAGCAAGGGGGGGTTGGGCAATCAGCCCCAGCATTTT.

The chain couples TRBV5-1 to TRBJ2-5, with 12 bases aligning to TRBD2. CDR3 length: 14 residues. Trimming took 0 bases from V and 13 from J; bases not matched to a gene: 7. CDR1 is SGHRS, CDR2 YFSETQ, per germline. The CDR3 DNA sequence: TGCGCCAGCAGCTTGGTGTTGACTAGCGGGAGTAGGTACTTC. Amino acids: CASSLVLTSGSRYF. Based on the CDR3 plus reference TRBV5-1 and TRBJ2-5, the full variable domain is KAGVTQTPRYLIKTRGQQVTLSCSPISGHRSVSWYQQTPGQGLQFLFEYFSETQRNKGNFPGRFSGRQFSNSRSEMNVSTLELGDSALYLCASSLVLTSGSRYFGPGTRLLVL.

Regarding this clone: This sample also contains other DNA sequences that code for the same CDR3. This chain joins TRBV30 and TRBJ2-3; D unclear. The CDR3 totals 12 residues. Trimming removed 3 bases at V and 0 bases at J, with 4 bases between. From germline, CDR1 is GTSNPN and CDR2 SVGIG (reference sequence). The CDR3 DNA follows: TGTGCCTGGAGAGCTAGCACAGATACGCAGTATTTT. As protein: CAWRASTDTQYF.

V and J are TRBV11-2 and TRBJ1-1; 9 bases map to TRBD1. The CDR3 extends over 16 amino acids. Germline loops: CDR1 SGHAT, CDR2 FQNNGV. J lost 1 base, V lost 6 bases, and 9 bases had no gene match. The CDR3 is CASSQGRGQGNTEAFF. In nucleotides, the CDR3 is TGTGCCAGCAGTCAGGGAAGGGGACAGGGGAACACTGAAGCTTTCTTT.

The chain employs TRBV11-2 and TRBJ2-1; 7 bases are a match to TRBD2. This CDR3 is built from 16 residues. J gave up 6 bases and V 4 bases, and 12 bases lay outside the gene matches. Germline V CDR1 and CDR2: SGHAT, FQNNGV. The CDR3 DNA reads TGTGCCAGCAGCTACTGGGGGAGGGCAGGGCGCAATGAGCAGTTCTTC. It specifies CASSYWGRAGRNEQFF.